These 21 T cell receptor beta chains came from one sample sequenced in a study of T-cell memory formation after mild COVID-19. MiXCR, applied by TCRdb to the 5' RACE reads, yields one record per CDR3 protein. This table holds approximately 340,000 distinct CDR3 sequences, about 16% found once. Sequenced sample: PBMCs or a T cell subset sorted from them (not recorded which). Receptors were obtained from a man aged 18 to 35 who had mild COVID-19 (a few samples of this study predate the infection). Cell type and time point are not known.

In this sample, this clonotype turned up a few times. The chain joins TRBV4-3 to TRBJ2-3; no firm D call. This CDR3 comprises 17 residues. Germline CDR1 is LGHNA and CDR2 is YSLEER. Trimming left V 2 bases short and J 2 bases short, with 17 bases between. The CDR3 bases are TGCGCCAGCAGCCAAACGCTCCTCAGTCAAGACACAGATACGCAGTATTTT. Translated: CASSQTLLSQDTDTQYF.

This clonotype was observed a few times. The chain joins TRBV7-2 to TRBJ1-1, with unresolved D. CDR1 is SGHTA and CDR2 is FQGNSA in the germline V gene. Trimming left V 0 bases short and J 3 bases short, with 5 bases between. The CDR3 extends over 13 amino acids. CDR3 residues: CASSLAPYTEAFF. The DNA of the CDR3 is TGTGCCAGCAGCTTAGCCCCATACACTGAAGCTTTCTTT.

In this sample, this clonotype turned up a few times. The rearrangement links TRBV7-9 to TRBJ1-1, with 8 bases identical to TRBD1. The CDR3 is made up of 15 amino acids. V dropped 5 bases and J dropped 4; count of bases not matched to a gene: 9. Germline lookup yields CDR1 SEHNR and CDR2 FQNEAQ (reference sequence). The CDR3 sequence is CASSTLTGVPTEAFF. The CDR3 bases are TGTGCCAGCAGCACCTTGACAGGGGTCCCCACTGAAGCTTTCTTT.

There are a few counts of this clonotype. The CDR3: CASSSTGQVESVLTF. CDR3 bases: TGCGCCAGCAGTTCCACGGGACAGGTGGAATCCGTCCTGACTTTC. V usage is TRBV5-1 and J usage is TRBJ2-6; 8 bases agree with TRBD1. This CDR3 has 15 amino acids. Germline V lookup: CDR1 SGHRS, CDR2 YFSETQ. Trimming took 5 bases from V and 12 from J; bases not matched to a gene: 13.

This chain connects TRBV11-2 to TRBJ2-3; 7 bases are shared with TRBD1. The V gene's germline CDR1 is SGHAT and CDR2 FQNNGV. V dropped 5 bases and J dropped 6; count of bases not matched to a gene: 20. The CDR3 is made up of 18 amino acids. DNA for the CDR3: TGTGCCAGCAGCGCCGGGACAGTGACCGTCGTTGCGAGTGATACGCAGTATTTT. Translated, it gives CASSAGTVTVVASDTQYF.

This clonotype was counted between two and nine times. The rearrangement joins TRBV5-6 to TRBJ2-7; a possible D gene is TRBD1 (5 bases). The germline gives CDR1 SGHDT, CDR2 YYEEEE. Trimming left V 4 bases short and J 2 bases short, with 13 bases between. The CDR3 is 14 amino acids. The CDR3 DNA is TGTGCCAGCAGCCGGCAGGGATTTACCTACGAGCAGTACTTC. It specifies CASSRQGFTYEQYF. The full variable domain, with the rest looked up from reference TRBV5-6 and TRBJ2-7, is DAGVTQSPTHLIKTRGQQVTLRCSPKSGHDTVSWYQQALGQGPQFIFQYYEEEERQRGNFPDRFSGHQFPNYSSELNVNALLLGDSALYLCASSRQGFTYEQYFGPGTRLTVT.

This sequence joins TRBV5-6 and TRBJ2-5, with 8 bases that match TRBD1. CDR1 is SGHDT and CDR2 is YYEEEE in the germline V gene. V dropped 4 bases and J dropped 2; count of bases not matched to a gene: 7. This CDR3 is built from 15 residues. The CDR3 loop is CASSGTGVGQETQYF. CDR3 sequence (DNA): TGTGCCAGCAGCGGGACAGGTGTGGGTCAAGAGACCCAGTACTTC.

The rearrangement uses TRBV7-2 and TRBJ2-2; D is perhaps TRBD1 (5 bases). CDR3 length equals 13 residues. Per the germline V gene, CDR1 is SGHTA and CDR2 is FQGNSA. The V and J ends lost 5 bases and 6 bases respectively, with 10 bases between them. As DNA, the CDR3 is TGTGCCAGCAGCGGCCGACAGTCCGGGGAGCTGTTTTTT. Its translation is CASSGRQSGELFF.

This clonotype was counted only a few times. The rearrangement uses TRBV23-1 and TRBJ2-3; 7 nucleotides match TRBD2. TRBV23-1 counts as an open reading frame of uncertain function. CDR3 length: 11 amino acids. With 4 bases clipped from V and 11 bases from J, the junction kept 3 bases outside the gene matches. In DNA, the CDR3 is TGCGCCAGCAGTCCCGTAGCGGGGCAGTATTTT. It specifies CASSPVAGQYF.

This chain uses TRBV6-2 or TRBV6-3 with TRBJ2-1; TRBD2 matches 8 bases. This CDR3 spans 13 amino acids. V lost 5 bases and J lost 15; bases outside the gene matches: 12. Germline V gene lookup returns CDR1 MNHEY and CDR2 SVGEGT. CDR3 DNA: TGTGCCAGCAGTAGCACACTCAGCGGGGGTGTGTTCTTC. Translated, it gives CASSSTLSGGVFF.

This clonotype has a handful of counts. The chain carries TRBV2 and TRBJ2-2; possibly TRBD1 for D (6 bases). Trimming cost V 8 bases and J 2 bases, with 15 bases left between them. The CDR3 has 15 amino acids. In germline, CDR1 is SNHLY, CDR2 FYNNEI. The CDR3 DNA reads as TGTGCCAGCCGGGCAGGGGCGATAAACACCGGGGAGCTGTTTTTT. Residues: CASRAGAINTGELFF.

The table lists this clonotype with many counts. V gene TRBV20-1 combines with J gene TRBJ2-4, with D perhaps matching TRBD2 (6 bases). The CDR3 loop spans 16 amino acids. Germline assignment: CDR1 DFQATT and CDR2 SNEGSKA (reference sequence). V lost 5 bases, J lost 1 base, and 18 bases lay in between. In DNA, the CDR3 is TGCAGTGCTTGCCTGCTTAGCGGAGGGGCCAAAAACATTCAGTACTTC. Translated, it gives CSACLLSGGAKNIQYF.

The chain couples TRBV7-9 to TRBJ2-5; D remains ambiguous. Germline-derived CDR1 and CDR2 are SEHNR and FQNEAQ (reference sequence). Between the trimmed V and J ends, which lost 5 bases and 7 bases, there was a span of 8 bases. The CDR3 sequence is 11 residues long. The CDR3 DNA follows: TGTGCCAGCAGCACGACCGTGACCCAGTACTTC. Residues: CASSTTVTQYF.

The rearrangement uses TRBV5-6 and TRBJ2-2; the D is unclear. Per germline, CDR1 SGHDT and CDR2 YYEEEE. The CDR3 length is 12 residues. Trimming took 4 bases from V and 7 from J, leaving 8 bases between them. The CDR3 loop is CASSLAHGELFF. CDR3 coding DNA: TGTGCCAGCAGCCTGGCCCACGGGGAGCTGTTTTTT.

The rearrangement joins TRBV4-3 to TRBJ2-6; D assignment may be TRBD1 or TRBD2 (6 bases each). The CDR3 consists of 16 residues. Trimming pared 1 base from V and 2 bases from J, leaving 9 bases between. Germline CDR1 reads LGHNA; CDR2 reads YSLEER. In nucleotides, the CDR3 is TGCGCCAGCAGCCAAGCGGAGGGGGCTGGGGCCAACGTCCTGACTTTC. Protein product: CASSQAEGAGANVLTF.

This chain connects TRBV3-1 to TRBJ1-1, with D hard to call. The CDR3 consists of 13 residues. The V and J ends lost 4 bases and 8 bases respectively, with 14 bases between them. CDR1 is LGHDT, CDR2 YNNKEL, per germline (reference sequence). The CDR3 DNA is TGTGCCAGCAGCCCCAGGACCGGGAGGGAAGCTTTCTTT. Translating gives CASSPRTGREAFF.

The chain uses TRBV20-1 and TRBJ1-1; perhaps TRBD1 as D (5 bases). This CDR3 spans 13 amino acids. V was cut by 6 bases and J by 1 base, with 12 bases left in between. Germline V CDR1 and CDR2: DFQATT, SNEGSKA (reference sequence). The CDR3 DNA sequence: TGCAGTGCACCGGAGCAGGGGAACACTGAAGCTTTCTTT. Translating gives CSAPEQGNTEAFF.

The chain uses TRBV9 and TRBJ1-1; unclear D gene. With 2 bases removed from V and 6 bases from J, the gap between germline ends came to 11 bases. CDR3 length equals 13 residues. The V gene's germline CDR1 is SGDLS and CDR2 YYNGEE. The CDR3 coding sequence is TGTGCCAGCAGCGTGCACAAAGTCTCTGAAGCTTTCTTT. It is translated as CASSVHKVSEAFF.

This clonotype was seen a handful of times. The chain is built from TRBV7-2 and TRBJ2-7; 8 nucleotides agree with TRBD1. This CDR3 is built from 15 residues. Germline assignment: CDR1 SGHTA and CDR2 FQGNSA. V was pared by 5 bases and J by 2 bases, with 8 bases of the junction left unmatched. The CDR3 nucleotides read TGTGCCAGCAGCGTACTACCGGGACAGGCCTACGAGCAGTACTTC. Translating it yields CASSVLPGQAYEQYF.

V is TRBV5-5 and J is TRBJ1-2; no clear D gene. This CDR3 spans 13 amino acids. The germline CDR1 and CDR2 sequences are SGHKS and YYEKEE (reference sequence). Trimming left V 5 bases short and J 2 bases short, with 10 bases between. The CDR3 loop is CASRSTVNYGYTF. In DNA form, the CDR3 reads TGTGCCAGCAGATCCACAGTCAACTATGGCTACACCTTC. The whole variable domain, filled in from reference TRBV5-5 and TRBJ1-2, reads DAGVTQSPTHLIKTRGQQVTLRCSPISGHKSVSWYQQVLGQGPQFIFQYYEKEERGRGNFPDRFSARQFPNYSSELNVNALLLGDSALYLCASRSTVNYGYTFGSGTRLTVV.

The V gene is TRBV5-1, the J gene TRBJ2-7, with D perhaps matching TRBD1 (5 bases). The CDR3 covers 11 residues. V shed 0 bases and J shed 7 bases, with 5 bases lying between them. The germline gives CDR1 SGHRS, CDR2 YFSETQ. The CDR3 region is CASSLDREQYV. The CDR3 DNA follows: TGCGCCAGCAGCTTGGACAGGGAGCAGTACGTC.